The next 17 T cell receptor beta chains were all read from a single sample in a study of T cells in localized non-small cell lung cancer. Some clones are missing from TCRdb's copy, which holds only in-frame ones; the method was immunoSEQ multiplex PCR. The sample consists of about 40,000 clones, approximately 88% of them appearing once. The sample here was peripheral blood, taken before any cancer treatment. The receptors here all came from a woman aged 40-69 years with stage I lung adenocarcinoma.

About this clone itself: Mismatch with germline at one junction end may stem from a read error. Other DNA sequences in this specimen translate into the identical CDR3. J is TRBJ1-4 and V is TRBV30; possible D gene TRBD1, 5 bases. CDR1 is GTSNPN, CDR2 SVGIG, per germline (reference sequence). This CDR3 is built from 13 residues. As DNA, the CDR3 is TGTGCCTGGAGTGTGGGGCTAGATGAAAAGCTGTTTTTT. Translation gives CAWSVGLDEKLFF.

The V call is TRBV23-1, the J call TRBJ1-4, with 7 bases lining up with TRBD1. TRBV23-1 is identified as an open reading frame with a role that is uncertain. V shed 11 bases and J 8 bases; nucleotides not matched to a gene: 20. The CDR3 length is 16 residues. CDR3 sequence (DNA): TGCGCCCCCAGTCCTCCGGGGGGCAGGGGGTGGGAAAAACTGTTTTTT. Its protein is CAPSPPGGRGWEKLFF.

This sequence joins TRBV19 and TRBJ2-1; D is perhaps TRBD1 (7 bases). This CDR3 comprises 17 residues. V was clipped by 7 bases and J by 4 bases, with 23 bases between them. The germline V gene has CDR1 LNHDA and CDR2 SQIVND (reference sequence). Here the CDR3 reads CASIGTGGTGVYNEQFF. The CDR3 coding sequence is TGTGCCAGTATAGGGACTGGCGGAACAGGGGTTTACAATGAGCAGTTCTTC.

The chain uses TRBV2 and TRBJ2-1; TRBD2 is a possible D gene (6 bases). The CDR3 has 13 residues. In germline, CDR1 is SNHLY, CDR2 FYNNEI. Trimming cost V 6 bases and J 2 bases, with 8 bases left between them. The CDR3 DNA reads TGTGCCAGCAGGGAGGGTACCTACAATGAGCAGTTCTTC. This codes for CASREGTYNEQFF.

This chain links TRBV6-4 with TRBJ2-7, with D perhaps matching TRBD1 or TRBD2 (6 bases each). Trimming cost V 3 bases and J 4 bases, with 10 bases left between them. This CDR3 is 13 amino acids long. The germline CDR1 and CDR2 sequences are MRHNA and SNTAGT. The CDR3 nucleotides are TGTGCCAGCAGTGAACAGGGAGGTTACGAGCAGTACTTC. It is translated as CASSEQGGYEQYF.

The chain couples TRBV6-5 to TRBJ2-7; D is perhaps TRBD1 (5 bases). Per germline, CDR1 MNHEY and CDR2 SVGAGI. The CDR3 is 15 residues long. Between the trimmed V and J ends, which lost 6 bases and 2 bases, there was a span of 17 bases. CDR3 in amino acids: CASRAQTVIAYEQYF. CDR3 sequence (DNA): TGTGCCAGCAGGGCCCAGACAGTGATTGCCTACGAGCAGTACTTC.

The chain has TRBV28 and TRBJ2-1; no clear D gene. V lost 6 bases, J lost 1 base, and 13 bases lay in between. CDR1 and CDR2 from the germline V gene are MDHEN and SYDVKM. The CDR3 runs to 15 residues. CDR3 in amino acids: CASSLGRLSYNEQFF. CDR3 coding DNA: TGTGCCAGCAGCCTAGGTAGATTGTCCTACAATGAGCAGTTCTTC.

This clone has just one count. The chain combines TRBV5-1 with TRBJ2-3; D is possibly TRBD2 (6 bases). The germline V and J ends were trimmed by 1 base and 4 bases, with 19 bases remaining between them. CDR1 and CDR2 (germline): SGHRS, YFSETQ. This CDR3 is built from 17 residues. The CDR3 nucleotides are TGCGCCAGCAGCTTGCGGGGGACGGGAGTGAGCCCAGATACGCAGTATTTT. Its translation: CASSLRGTGVSPDTQYF.

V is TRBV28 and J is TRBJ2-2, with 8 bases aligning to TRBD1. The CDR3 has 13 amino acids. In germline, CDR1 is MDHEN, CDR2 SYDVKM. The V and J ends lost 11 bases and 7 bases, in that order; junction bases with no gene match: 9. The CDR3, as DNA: TGTGCCTCCCGGACAGGGAACGGCGGGGAGCTGTTTTTT. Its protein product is CASRTGNGGELFF.

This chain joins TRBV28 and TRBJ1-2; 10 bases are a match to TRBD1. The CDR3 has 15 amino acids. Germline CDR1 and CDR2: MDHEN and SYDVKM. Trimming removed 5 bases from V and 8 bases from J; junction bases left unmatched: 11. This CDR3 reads CASSTMTGGGKGYTF. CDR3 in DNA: TGTGCCAGCAGTACCATGACAGGGGGCGGAAAAGGCTACACCTTC.

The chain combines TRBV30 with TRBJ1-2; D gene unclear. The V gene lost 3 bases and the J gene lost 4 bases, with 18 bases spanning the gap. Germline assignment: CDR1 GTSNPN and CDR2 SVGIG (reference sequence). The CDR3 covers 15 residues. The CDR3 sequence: CAWSPITTNFYGYTF. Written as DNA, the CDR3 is TGTGCCTGGAGCCCAATAACTACCAATTTCTATGGCTACACCTTC. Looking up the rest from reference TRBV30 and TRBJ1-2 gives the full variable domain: SQTIHQWPATLVQPVGSPLSLECTVEGTSNPNLYWYRQAAGRGLQLLFYSVGIGQISSEVPQNLSASRPQDRQFILSSKKLLLSDSGFYLCAWSPITTNFYGYTFGSGTRLTVV.

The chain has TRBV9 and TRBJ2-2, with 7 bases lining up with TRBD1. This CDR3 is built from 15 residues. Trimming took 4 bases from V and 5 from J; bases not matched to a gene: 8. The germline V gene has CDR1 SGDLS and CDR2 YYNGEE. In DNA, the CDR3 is TGTGCCAGCAGCCTAAACAGGGGATTGACCGGGGAGCTGTTTTTT. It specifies CASSLNRGLTGELFF.

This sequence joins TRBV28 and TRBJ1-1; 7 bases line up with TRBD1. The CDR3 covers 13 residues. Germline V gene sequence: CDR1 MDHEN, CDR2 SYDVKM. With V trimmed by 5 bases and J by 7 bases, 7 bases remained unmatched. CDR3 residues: CASSLQGGDEAFF. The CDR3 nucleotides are TGTGCCAGCAGTCTCCAAGGGGGCGATGAAGCTTTCTTT.

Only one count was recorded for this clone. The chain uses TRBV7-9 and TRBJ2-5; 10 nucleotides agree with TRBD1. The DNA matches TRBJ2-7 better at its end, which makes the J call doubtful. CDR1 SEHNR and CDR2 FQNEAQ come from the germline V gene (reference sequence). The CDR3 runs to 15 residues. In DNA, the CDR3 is TGTGCCAGCAGCTCCCAAGGACAGGGGGCCTACGAGCAGTACTTC. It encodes CASSSQGQGAYEQYF.

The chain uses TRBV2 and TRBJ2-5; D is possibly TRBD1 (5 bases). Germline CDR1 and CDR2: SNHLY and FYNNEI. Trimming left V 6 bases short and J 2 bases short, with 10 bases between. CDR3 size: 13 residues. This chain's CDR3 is CASRIHRQETQYF. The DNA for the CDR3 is TGTGCCAGCAGAATTCACAGGCAAGAGACCCAGTACTTC.

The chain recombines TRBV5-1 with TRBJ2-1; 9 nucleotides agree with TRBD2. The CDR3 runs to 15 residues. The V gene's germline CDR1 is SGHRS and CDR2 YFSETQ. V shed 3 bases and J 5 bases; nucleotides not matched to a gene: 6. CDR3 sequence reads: CASSWGLAANNEQFF. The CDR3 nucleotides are TGCGCCAGCAGCTGGGGACTAGCCGCTAACAATGAGCAGTTCTTC.

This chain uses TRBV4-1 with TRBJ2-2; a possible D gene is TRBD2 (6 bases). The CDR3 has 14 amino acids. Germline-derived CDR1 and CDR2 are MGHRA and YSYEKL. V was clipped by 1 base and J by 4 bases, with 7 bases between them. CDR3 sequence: CASSQGRVTGELFF. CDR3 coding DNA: TGCGCCAGCAGCCAAGGGAGGGTCACCGGGGAGCTGTTTTTT.